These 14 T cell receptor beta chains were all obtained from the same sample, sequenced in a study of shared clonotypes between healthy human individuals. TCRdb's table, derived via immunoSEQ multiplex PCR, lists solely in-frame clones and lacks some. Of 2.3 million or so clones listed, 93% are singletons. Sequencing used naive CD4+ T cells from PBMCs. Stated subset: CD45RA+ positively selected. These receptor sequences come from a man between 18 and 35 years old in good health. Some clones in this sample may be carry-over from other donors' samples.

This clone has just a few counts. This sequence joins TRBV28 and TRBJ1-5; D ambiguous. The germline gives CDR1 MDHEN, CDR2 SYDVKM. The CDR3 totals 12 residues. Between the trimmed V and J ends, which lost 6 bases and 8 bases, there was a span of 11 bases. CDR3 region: CASRAGIEPQHF. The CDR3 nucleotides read TGTGCCAGCAGGGCCGGGATCGAGCCCCAGCATTTT.

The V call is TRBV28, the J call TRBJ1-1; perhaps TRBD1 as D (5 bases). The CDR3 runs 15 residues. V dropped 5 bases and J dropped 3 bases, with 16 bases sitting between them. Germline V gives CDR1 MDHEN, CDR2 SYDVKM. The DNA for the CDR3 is TGTGCCAGCAGTAACGGGGGGTCCCTTGACACTGAAGCTTTCTTT. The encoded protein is CASSNGGSLDTEAFF.

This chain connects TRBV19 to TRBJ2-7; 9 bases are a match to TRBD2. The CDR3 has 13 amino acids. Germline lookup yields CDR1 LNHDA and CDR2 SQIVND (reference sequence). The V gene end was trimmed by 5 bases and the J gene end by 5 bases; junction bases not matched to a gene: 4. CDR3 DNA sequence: TGTGCCAGTAGTGGGACTAGCCTCGACGAGCAGTACTTC. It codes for CASSGTSLDEQYF. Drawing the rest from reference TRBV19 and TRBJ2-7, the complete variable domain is DGGITQSPKYLFRKEGQNVTLSCEQNLNHDAMYWYRQDPGQGLRLIYYSQIVNDFQKGDIAEGYSVSREKKESFPLTVTSAQKNPTAFYLCASSGTSLDEQYFGPGTRLTVT.

Here the CDR3 reads CASSSKGRGYSYNEQFF. Here the CDR3 DNA reads TGTGCCAGCAGCTCTAAGGGGCGGGGTTACTCCTACAATGAGCAGTTCTTC. The chain carries TRBV5-4 and TRBJ2-1; a possible D gene is TRBD2 (6 bases). CDR1 and CDR2 (germline): SGHNT, YYREEE (reference sequence). This CDR3 is built from 17 residues. V was trimmed by 3 bases and J by 0 bases, leaving 16 bases between them. Filled out from reference TRBV5-4 and TRBJ2-1, the complete variable domain reads ETGVTQSPTHLIKTRGQQVTLRCSSQSGHNTVSWYQQALGQGPQFIFQYYREEENGRGNFPPRFSGLQFPNYSSELNVNALELDDSALYLCASSSKGRGYSYNEQFFGPGTRLTVL.

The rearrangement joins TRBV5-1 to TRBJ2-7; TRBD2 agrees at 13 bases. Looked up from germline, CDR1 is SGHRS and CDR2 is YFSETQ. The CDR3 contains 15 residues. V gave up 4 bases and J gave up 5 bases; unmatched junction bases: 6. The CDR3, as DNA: TGCGCCAGCAGCCACCGGACTAGCGGGAGCAACGAGCAGTACTTC. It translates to CASSHRTSGSNEQYF.

The CDR3 nucleotides read TGTGCCAGCAGTTTTCCCCTACGGCTTTCTAGCGGGGTTTCGGGGACCCAGTACTTC. Its translation: CASSFPLRLSSGVSGTQYF. The chain joins TRBV28 to TRBJ2-5, with TRBD2 identical over 9 bases. Looked up from germline, CDR1 is MDHEN and CDR2 is SYDVKM. The CDR3 is made up of 19 amino acids. The J segment lost 7 bases and the V segment lost 3 bases, leaving 21 bases of the junction unmatched.

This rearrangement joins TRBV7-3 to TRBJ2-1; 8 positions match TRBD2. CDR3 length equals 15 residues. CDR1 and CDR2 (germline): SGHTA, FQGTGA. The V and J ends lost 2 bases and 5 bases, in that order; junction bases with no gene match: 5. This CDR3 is CASSLAREAHNEQFF. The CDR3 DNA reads TGTGCCAGCAGCTTAGCGCGGGAGGCTCACAATGAGCAGTTCTTC.

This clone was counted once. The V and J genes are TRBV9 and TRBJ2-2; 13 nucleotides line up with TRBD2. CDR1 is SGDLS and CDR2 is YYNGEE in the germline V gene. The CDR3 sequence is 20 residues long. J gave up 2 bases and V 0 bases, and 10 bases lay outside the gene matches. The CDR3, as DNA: TGTGCCAGCAGCGTAGTACGAGAGGGGACTAGCGGGGAAAACACCGGGGAGCTGTTTTTT. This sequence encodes CASSVVREGTSGENTGELFF.

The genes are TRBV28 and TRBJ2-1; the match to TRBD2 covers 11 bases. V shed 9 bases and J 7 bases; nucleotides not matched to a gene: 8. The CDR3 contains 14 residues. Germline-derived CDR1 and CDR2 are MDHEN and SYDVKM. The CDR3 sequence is CASRLAGGLNEQFF. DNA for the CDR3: TGTGCCAGTCGTCTAGCGGGAGGATTGAATGAGCAGTTCTTC.

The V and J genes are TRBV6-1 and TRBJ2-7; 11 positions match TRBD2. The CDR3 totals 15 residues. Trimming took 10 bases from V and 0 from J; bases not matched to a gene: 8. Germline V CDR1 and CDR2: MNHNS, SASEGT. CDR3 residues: CATYPSGRTSYEQYF. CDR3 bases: TGTGCCACCTATCCTAGCGGGAGGACCTCCTACGAGCAGTACTTC.

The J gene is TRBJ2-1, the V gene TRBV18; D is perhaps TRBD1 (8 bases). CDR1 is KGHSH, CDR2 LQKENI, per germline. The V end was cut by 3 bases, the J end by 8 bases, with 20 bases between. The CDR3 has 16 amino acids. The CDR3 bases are TGTGCCAGCTCACCGAGACAGGGGAGGGAGATGGATGAGCAGTTCTTC. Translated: CASSPRQGREMDEQFF. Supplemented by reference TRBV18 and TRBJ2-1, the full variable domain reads NAGVMQNPRHLVRRRGQEARLRCSPMKGHSHVYWYRQLPEEGLKFMVYLQKENIIDESGMPKERFSAEFPKEGPSILRIQQVVRGDSAAYFCASSPRQGREMDEQFFGPGTRLTVL.

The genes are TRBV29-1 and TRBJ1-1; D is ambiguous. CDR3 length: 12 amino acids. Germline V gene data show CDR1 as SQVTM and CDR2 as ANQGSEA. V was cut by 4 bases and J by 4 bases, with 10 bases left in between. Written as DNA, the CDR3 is TGCAGCGTTGTGGGGTGGAGCACTGAAGCTTTCTTT. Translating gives CSVVGWSTEAFF.

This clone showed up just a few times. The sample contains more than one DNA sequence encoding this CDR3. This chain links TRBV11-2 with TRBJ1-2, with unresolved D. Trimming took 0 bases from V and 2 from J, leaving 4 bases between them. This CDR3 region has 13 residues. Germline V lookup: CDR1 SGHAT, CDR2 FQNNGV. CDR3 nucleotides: TGTGCCAGCAGCTTAGACAGAAACTATGGCTACACCTTC. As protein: CASSLDRNYGYTF.

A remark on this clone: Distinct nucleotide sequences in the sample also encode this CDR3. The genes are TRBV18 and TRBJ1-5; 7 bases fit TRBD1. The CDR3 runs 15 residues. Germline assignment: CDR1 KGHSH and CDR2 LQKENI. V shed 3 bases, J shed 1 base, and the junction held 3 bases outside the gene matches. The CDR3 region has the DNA TGTGCCAGCTCACCGCCGGGACAGAGCAATCAGCCCCAGCATTTT. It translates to CASSPPGQSNQPQHF.